The next 21 T cell receptor beta chains were all read from a single sample in a study of post-analysis software for immune sequencing data (dated by TCRdb to the mid-2010s). The paper's findings and limits, for the study overall: Significantly higher frequencies in patients than in controls were found for about five TRBV segments, including TRBV5-6, TRBV5-1 and TRBV20-1.

No cognate antigen is known for these TCRs. Library prep was done by PCR. The data were produced on an Illumina HiSeq 2500. To reduce PCR and sequencing biases, unique molecular identifiers were incorporated into the TCR beta cDNA libraries. TCRdb reprocessed the public reads (quality trimming at Q25 with fastp, clone calling with MiXCR) and kept in-frame beta chains. Rows with a matching CDR3 protein are joined into one entry that keeps the most common DNA and genes. In all, the sample holds hundreds of thousands of distinct CDR3 sequences, and approximately 45% of those were seen once. The ten largest make up about 12% of the sample. Sequencing was performed on blood. These receptors all stem from a girl aged 10 to 17 with multiple sclerosis.

The CDR3 sequence is CASSLPDSHFLQFF. CDR3 DNA sequence: TGTGCCAGCAGTTTACCGGACTCTCACTTCCTACAGTTCTTC. The rearrangement joins TRBV27 to TRBJ2-1; D may be TRBD2 (5 bases). This CDR3 has 14 amino acids. Trimming left V 2 bases short and J 13 bases short, with 18 bases between. CDR1 is MNHEY and CDR2 is SMNVEV in the germline V gene (reference sequence).

The V call is TRBV12-3 or TRBV12-4, the J call TRBJ2-7, with D unresolved. The CDR3 is 16 amino acids. Trimming shortened V by 1 base and J by 0 bases, and 13 bases separated the two germline ends. The CDR3 reads CASSLDAGWSSYEQYF. CDR3 DNA sequence: TGTGCCAGCAGTTTAGATGCAGGTTGGAGCTCCTACGAGCAGTACTTC.

There are a few counts of this clonotype. The chain combines TRBV4-2 with TRBJ2-5; D is unresolved. The V and J ends lost 3 bases and 11 bases respectively, with 19 bases between them. This CDR3 has 14 amino acids. CDR1 is LGHNA and CDR2 is YNFKEQ in the germline V gene. The CDR3 bases are TGTGCCAGCAGCCAGGGTGACGGCGACGTGGAGCAGTACTTC. This translates into CASSQGDGDVEQYF.

Many counts were recorded for this clonotype. This sequence joins TRBV20-1 and TRBJ2-7; 10 nucleotides align to TRBD2. V shed 3 bases, J shed 3 bases, and the junction held 5 bases outside the gene matches. Germline CDR1 reads DFQATT; CDR2 reads SNEGSKA (reference sequence). This CDR3 region has 14 residues. The CDR3 sequence: CSARHRLAGYEQYF. The CDR3 region has the DNA TGCAGTGCTAGGCACAGACTAGCGGGCTACGAGCAGTACTTC.

This clonotype was detected many times. This rearrangement joins TRBV12-3 or TRBV12-4 to TRBJ1-4; a possible D gene is TRBD1 (5 bases). CDR3 length: 15 residues. V was shortened by 6 bases and J by 7 bases, with 18 bases between the two germline ends. CDR3 nucleotides: TGTGCCAGCAGCGGAGGTCGGGGACCAGGTGAAAAACTGTTTTTT. Translating it yields CASSGGRGPGEKLFF.

The rearrangement joins TRBV12-3 or TRBV12-4 to TRBJ2-7; 8 nucleotides line up with TRBD2. This CDR3 is 15 amino acids long. V was clipped by 3 bases and J by 2 bases; unmatched bases: 6. This CDR3 reads CASSLASGFTYEQYF. The CDR3 DNA sequence: TGTGCCAGCAGTTTGGCTAGCGGGTTCACCTACGAGCAGTACTTC.

This clonotype appeared a few times. In nucleotides, the CDR3 is TGCAGTGCTAGTGACGCTAGCGGGAGGAATGAGCAGTTCTTC. Its protein is CSASDASGRNEQFF. The chain recombines TRBV20-1 with TRBJ2-1, with TRBD2 matching over 11 bases. CDR1 is DFQATT and CDR2 is SNEGSKA in the germline V gene (reference sequence). Losses at the gene ends were 3 bases for V and 7 bases for J; bases not matched to a gene: 5. This CDR3 is 14 amino acids long.

The CDR3 nucleotides read TGCAGTGCTAGAGGAGCCTCGTCTAGCACAGATACGCAGTATTTT. Amino acids: CSARGASSSTDTQYF. The J gene is TRBJ2-3, the V gene TRBV20-1, with D hard to call. V dropped 1 base and J dropped 0 bases, with 11 bases sitting between them. Per the germline V gene, CDR1 is DFQATT and CDR2 is SNEGSKA (reference sequence). This CDR3 spans 15 amino acids.

This clonotype was found a few times. The chain joins TRBV20-1 to TRBJ2-1; 7 positions agree with TRBD2. The CDR3 extends over 14 amino acids. Germline V CDR1 and CDR2: DFQATT, SNEGSKA (reference sequence). The trim removed 5 bases at V and 5 bases at J, leaving 9 bases unmatched. The CDR3 coding sequence is TGCAGTGCTGCCTCGCCGGGACTACACAATGAGCAGTTCTTC. This codes for CSAASPGLHNEQFF.

This clonotype came up a few times. The chain is built from TRBV29-1 and TRBJ2-5, with 10 bases matching TRBD2. This CDR3 comprises 15 residues. V lost 3 bases, J lost 5 bases, and 9 bases stayed unmatched. Germline V gene sequence: CDR1 SQVTM, CDR2 ANQGSEA. DNA for the CDR3: TGCAGCGTTGATCGCCTAGCGGGGGCCCGGGAGACCCAGTACTTC. The encoded protein is CSVDRLAGARETQYF.

The chain combines TRBV15 with TRBJ2-7; D gene uncertain. CDR1 LNHNV and CDR2 YYDKDF come from the germline V gene (reference sequence). This CDR3 spans 16 amino acids. V lost 0 bases to trimming and J lost 0 bases, with 12 bases between them. The CDR3: CATSRDQTGSSYEQYF. In DNA, the CDR3 is TGTGCCACCAGCAGAGATCAGACGGGTAGCTCCTACGAGCAGTACTTC.

The V and J genes are TRBV28 and TRBJ2-3; weak D call: TRBD2 (6 bases). Trimming pared 3 bases from V and 1 base from J, leaving 8 bases between. This CDR3 contains 14 residues. Germline CDR1 reads MDHEN; CDR2 reads SYDVKM. In DNA form, the CDR3 reads TGTGCCAGCAGTTTCAGGGAGGGCACAGATACGCAGTATTTT. Protein product: CASSFREGTDTQYF.

A few counts support this clonotype. The rearrangement uses TRBV6-5 and TRBJ2-1; D gene ambiguous. In germline, CDR1 is MNHEY, CDR2 SVGAGI. V lost 9 bases to trimming and J lost 2 bases, with 14 bases between them. The CDR3 length is 14 residues. The CDR3 protein is CASTPGSPYNEQFF. DNA for the CDR3: TGTGCCAGTACCCCAGGTTCCCCCTACAATGAGCAGTTCTTC.

This clonotype was seen a single time. The gene calls are TRBV5-6 and TRBJ2-7; D remains ambiguous. The CDR3 runs to 14 residues. V dropped 4 bases and J dropped 4 bases, with 15 bases sitting between them. Looked up from germline, CDR1 is SGHDT and CDR2 is YYEEEE. CDR3 amino acids: CASSPGPGSYEQYF. The CDR3 DNA follows: TGTGCCAGCAGCCCTGGACCCGGTTCTTACGAGCAGTACTTC. Full variable domain (remainder filled in from reference TRBV5-6 and TRBJ2-7): DAGVTQSPTHLIKTRGQQVTLRCSPKSGHDTVSWYQQALGQGPQFIFQYYEEEERQRGNFPDRFSGHQFPNYSSELNVNALLLGDSALYLCASSPGPGSYEQYFGPGTRLTVT.

This clonotype was seen a handful of times. This chain connects TRBV6-1 to TRBJ1-6, with no clear D. The V and J ends lost 0 bases and 3 bases respectively, with 15 bases between them. This CDR3 is built from 18 residues. In germline, CDR1 is MNHNS, CDR2 SASEGT. The CDR3 loop is CASSEALPATLYNSPLHF. The CDR3 nucleotides are TGTGCCAGCAGTGAAGCGCTGCCCGCTACACTCTATAATTCACCCCTCCACTTT.

The rearrangement links TRBV18 to TRBJ1-1; D ambiguous. Germline loops: CDR1 KGHSH, CDR2 LQKENI. This CDR3 region has 13 residues. Between the trimmed V and J ends, which lost 4 bases and 5 bases, there was a span of 11 bases. This CDR3 reads CASSLEGRTEAFF. CDR3 in DNA: TGTGCCAGCTCACTAGAAGGGCGGACTGAAGCTTTCTTT.

This clonotype was seen just once. One junction end does not reproduce the germline sequence, and a read error may be involved. The chain couples TRBV12-3 or TRBV12-4 to TRBJ2-5, with unresolved D. Near its end, the DNA agrees better with TRBJ2-7, so the J call may be wrong. The CDR3 covers 13 residues. The CDR3 spells CACSFDSSYEQYF. The CDR3 nucleotides read TGTGCCTGCAGTTTCGACTCTTCCTACGAGCAGTACTTC.

The CDR3 region is CASSATNYGYTF. The CDR3 nucleotides read TGTGCCAGCAGCGCAACTAACTATGGCTACACCTTC. V and J are TRBV9 and TRBJ1-2; no firm D call. The CDR3 has 12 residues. V gave up 3 bases and J gave up 0 bases, with 3 bases separating them. The germline V gene has CDR1 SGDLS and CDR2 YYNGEE.

This clonotype was observed a few times. This sequence joins TRBV6-2 or TRBV6-3 and TRBJ2-5; possible D gene TRBD1, 5 bases. The J call is doubtful: the DNA matches TRBJ2-7 better. The CDR3 is made up of 11 amino acids. Germline-derived CDR1 and CDR2 are MNHEY and SVGEGT. The CDR3 spells CASSSTDEQYF. The CDR3 coding sequence is TGTGCCAGCAGTTCGACAGACGAGCAGTACTTC.

The chain joins TRBV2 to TRBJ2-1, with TRBD2 as a possible D gene (5 bases). The CDR3 length is 15 residues. V lost 6 bases and J 6 bases, leaving 18 bases between the germline ends. Germline CDR1 SNHLY, CDR2 FYNNEI. CDR3 sequence reads: CASSPDGVIGNEQFF. The CDR3 nucleotides read TGTGCCAGCAGCCCAGACGGGGTAATAGGCAATGAGCAGTTCTTC.

This clonotype was counted between two and nine times. The chain links TRBV5-6 to TRBJ1-2; D might be TRBD1 (6 bases). The CDR3 contains 11 residues. From germline, CDR1 is SGHDT and CDR2 YYEEEE. V was cut by 4 bases and J by 10 bases, with 11 bases left in between. The CDR3 region is CASSRGQLYTF. The CDR3 region has the DNA TGTGCCAGCAGCCGAGGACAGCTCTACACCTTC.